A selection of T cell receptor beta chains follows, all from one sample in a study of blood T cells in healthy people across ages. MiXCR was run by TCRdb on the 5' RACE reads, yielding one entry per CDR3 protein. The repertoire holds 540,000 or so distinct CDR3 sequences, with less than 25% as singletons. These same records also appear under a second study, on T cells of mothers and their children.

The sequenced sample consisted of blood. The receptor source for this set is a boy younger than 18 in good health. CDR3s include the opening cysteine and the closing phenylalanine or tryptophan. Fields, in order: J gene, V gene, D gene, clone size, CDR3 DNA, CDR3 protein. D genes are given only for firm matches. Size tells how often a clone was seen (once, few, many) or the class of an expanded clone, and some rows leave it out.

TRBJ2-4 | TRBV7-2 | TRBD1 | NA | TGTGCCAGCAGCTTGTTGTCAGGGGGAACCAAAAACATTCAGTACTTC | CASSLLSGGTKNIQYF
TRBJ2-3 | TRBV6-5 | NA | few | TGTGCCAGCAGTCTCTCTGATCTCGGAGATACGCAGTATTTT | CASSLSDLGDTQYF
TRBJ2-2 | TRBV2 | NA | few | TGTGCCAGCAGTGAAAGTCTCGCCGGGGAGCTGTTTTTT | CASSESLAGELFF
TRBJ2-7 | TRBV15 | NA | NA | TGTGCCACCAGCCGACAAAGCTCCTACGAGCAGTACTTC | CATSRQSSYEQYF
TRBJ2-1 | TRBV6-2/TRBV6-3 | TRBD2 | NA | TGTGCCAGCAGTTACTCGAGGCCTAGCGGGGTTTACAATGAGCAGTTCTTC | CASSYSRPSGVYNEQFF
TRBJ1-1 | TRBV29-1 | NA | few | TGCAGCGTTGAAGGACTGGGGTCGACTGAAGCTTTCTTT | CSVEGLGSTEAFF
TRBJ1-1 | TRBV10-3 | NA | once | TGTGCCATCAGTGCGAAACAACAGAACACTGAAGCTTTCTTT | CAISAKQQNTEAFF
TRBJ2-5 | TRBV9 | NA | many | TGTGCCAGCAGCTACACAGGAGACCAAGAGACCCAGTACTTC | CASSYTGDQETQYF
TRBJ1-6 | TRBV5-1 | NA | few | TGCGCCAGCAGCTTGGGACGGCCCGGGAATTCACCCCTCCACTTT | CASSLGRPGNSPLHF
TRBJ2-6 | TRBV7-9 | TRBD1 | NA | TGTGCCAGCAGCCAGACAGGGCCTGGGGCCAACGTCCTGACTTTC | CASSQTGPGANVLTF
TRBJ2-5 | TRBV7-2 | NA | NA | TGTGCCAGCAGCTTATCCCCGGGAGTTGAGACCCAGTACTTC | CASSLSPGVETQYF
TRBJ1-1 | TRBV29-1 | NA | few | TGCAGCGTTGTGGGGGGGAACACTGAAGCTTTCTTT | CSVVGGNTEAFF
TRBJ1-6 | TRBV7-9 | NA | NA | TGTGCCAGCAGCTTAGAAATTGCGGACGAAAATTCACCCCTCCACTTT | CASSLEIADENSPLHF
TRBJ2-7 | TRBV4-1 | TRBD2 | NA | TGCGCCAGCAGCCGGGGACTAGCGGGAGGTGTCGAGCAGTACTTC | CASSRGLAGGVEQYF
TRBJ2-2 | TRBV9 | NA | NA | TGTGCCAGCAGCGTAGAAACCGTCGCCGGGGAGCTGTTTTTT | CASSVETVAGELFF
TRBJ1-5 | TRBV28 | NA | NA | TGTGCCAGCAGTTCACCCGTATGGGGGCCCAATCAGCCCCAGCATTTT | CASSSPVWGPNQPQHF
TRBJ2-7 | TRBV10-3 | NA | NA | TGTGCCATCAGTGAGTCTGGGCTGCAGTACTTC | CAISESGLQYF
TRBJ2-2 | TRBV6-1 | TRBD2 | NA | TGTGCCAGCAGTGCGACTAGCGGGACCTCCGGGGAGCTGTTTTTT | CASSATSGTSGELFF
TRBJ2-1 | TRBV7-9 | TRBD2 | NA | TGTGCCAGCAGCTTACGTCCTAGCGGAACCTACAATGAGCAGTTCTTC | CASSLRPSGTYNEQFF
TRBJ2-3 | TRBV7-2 | TRBD2 | NA | TGTGCCAGCAGCTTAGCGAGGCTAGCGGGAGATACAACGGATACGCAGTATTTT | CASSLARLAGDTTDTQYF
TRBJ2-1 | TRBV29-1 | NA | NA | TGCAGCCTTACCAACTGGGTCAATGAGCAGTTCTTC | CSLTNWVNEQFF
TRBJ1-6 | TRBV20-1 | TRBD1 | NA | TGCAGTGTACAGGGGCAGGAAGCACCCCTCCACTTT | CSVQGQEAPLHF
TRBJ1-5 | TRBV5-5 | NA | many | TGTGCCAGCAGCGACAGCAATCAGCCCCAGCATTTT | CASSDSNQPQHF
TRBJ2-1 | TRBV10-3 | TRBD2 | NA | TGTGCCATCAGTTTAGCGGGAGGGTACAATGAGCAGTTCTTC | CAISLAGGYNEQFF
TRBJ1-5 | TRBV20-1 | NA | NA | TGTAGTGCTTTTGGGGGGATCAATCAGCCCCAGCATTTT | CSAFGGINQPQHF
TRBJ2-5 | TRBV6-2/TRBV6-3 | NA | NA | TGTGCCAGCAGCGCCACAGGGTCGGAGGCCCAGTACTTC | CASSATGSEAQYF
TRBJ1-3 | TRBV10-3 | NA | NA | TGTGCCATCAGTGAGGGGACCGACTCTGGAAACACCATATATTTT | CAISEGTDSGNTIYF
TRBJ1-2 | TRBV4-1 | NA | few | TGCGCCAGCAGCCAAGCCAACGCACAGAGGAACTATGGCTACACCTTC | CASSQANAQRNYGYTF
TRBJ2-2 | TRBV4-1 | TRBD2 | few | TGCGCCAGCAGCCAAGTGTTCGGGGGGACCGCCGGGGAGCTGTTTTTT | CASSQVFGGTAGELFF
TRBJ2-3 | TRBV20-1 | NA | few | TGCAGTGCTAGCTTGCTCTGGCCTAGCACAGATACGCAGTATTTT | CSASLLWPSTDTQYF
TRBJ2-1 | TRBV7-2 | NA | NA | TGTGCCAGCAGCTTAGCGGGCGGGGGCCGCCGGTTGGAGCAGTTCTTC | CASSLAGGGRRLEQFF
TRBJ1-1 | TRBV28 | TRBD1 | NA | TGTGCCAGCAGTTTACCAGGGGGTTCGGTGAACACTGAAGCTTTCTTT | CASSLPGGSVNTEAFF
TRBJ1-1 | TRBV7-3 | TRBD1 | NA | TGTGCCAGCAGCAACCGGAGACAGGGGAACACTGAAGCTTTCTTT | CASSNRRQGNTEAFF
TRBJ2-5 | TRBV15 | NA | NA | TGTGCCACCAGCTGGGAGAACCAAGCCCAAGAGACCCAGTACTTC | CATSWENQAQETQYF
TRBJ2-7 | TRBV2 | NA | few | TGTGCCAGCAGCAAGGGACTCCTCTCCTACGAGCAGTACTTC | CASSKGLLSYEQYF
TRBJ2-7 | TRBV20-1 | TRBD2 | NA | TGCAGTGCTAGAGGAAAACCGGGACTAGCGTTCTACGAGCAGTACTTC | CSARGKPGLAFYEQYF
TRBJ2-1 | TRBV5-5 | TRBD2 | few | TGTGCCAGCATCTTGCTAGCGGGAGGGCCGATTAATGAGCAGTTCTTC | CASILLAGGPINEQFF
TRBJ1-4 | TRBV29-1 | TRBD1 | NA | TGCAGCGTGGAGAGTAGCAGGGGGCAGGGAAAACTGTTTTTT | CSVESSRGQGKLFF
TRBJ1-4 | TRBV6-4 | NA | NA | TGTGCCAGCAGTGACGGCTCGGGACATAATGAAAAACTGTTTTTT | CASSDGSGHNEKLFF
TRBJ2-7 | TRBV4-3 | NA | few | TGCGCCAGCAGCCAAGCTCCCCAGGGTAGTTACGAGCAGTACTTC | CASSQAPQGSYEQYF
TRBJ2-1 | TRBV3-1 | NA | NA | TGTGCCAGCAGGCCAAGAAGAACAGGATACAATGAGCAGTTCTTC | CASRPRRTGYNEQFF
TRBJ2-7 | TRBV19 | NA | NA | TGTGCCAGTAGCACCGGGACATTCGGGGCCTACGAGCAGTACTTC | CASSTGTFGAYEQYF
TRBJ1-2 | TRBV7-9 | TRBD1 | NA | TGTGCCAGCAGCGTTTCCGGGACAGGGACCTATGGCTACACCTTC | CASSVSGTGTYGYTF
TRBJ2-6 | TRBV4-3 | NA | few | TGCGCCAGCAGCCAAGATCGGCTCAGCTCTGGGGCCAACGTCCTGACTTTC | CASSQDRLSSGANVLTF
TRBJ1-2 | TRBV20-1 | NA | NA | TGCAGTGCTCTTCCCATCGGGGACTTGGCTGGCTACACCTTC | CSALPIGDLAGYTF
TRBJ2-7 | TRBV7-2 | TRBD2 | NA | TGTGCCAGCAGCTTAGGTCGGGCCTTAGCGGGAGTCTACGAGCAGTACTTC | CASSLGRALAGVYEQYF
TRBJ2-5 | TRBV19 | NA | few | TGTGCCAGTAGCGCAACGCACCCAGGGCGAGAGACCCAGTACTTC | CASSATHPGRETQYF
TRBJ2-5 | TRBV5-1 | TRBD2 | NA | TGCGCCAGCAGACCCGGGACTAACCAAGAGACCCAGTACTTC | CASRPGTNQETQYF
TRBJ2-5 | TRBV24-1 | NA | NA | TGTGCCACCACGTTCGGGAAGCGACAAGAGACCCAGTACTTC | CATTFGKRQETQYF
TRBJ2-7 | TRBV6-2/TRBV6-3 | NA | few | TGTGCCAGCAGTTACTGGCAGGGGCCCTACGAGCAGTACTTC | CASSYWQGPYEQYF
TRBJ2-5 | TRBV28 | NA | many | TGTGCCATCTCGGGTGGGGGCCCCGCATTGAAGACCCAGTACTTC | CAISGGGPALKTQYF
TRBJ1-4 | TRBV28 | NA | NA | TGTGCCAGCAGTTCCACTGGGGGCGCGGGTGAAAAACTGTTTTTT | CASSSTGGAGEKLFF
TRBJ1-1 | TRBV5-1 | NA | few | TGCGCCAGCAGCTTGGTTGGCAGTGCGAACACTGAAGCTTTCTTT | CASSLVGSANTEAFF
TRBJ1-1 | TRBV6-6 | NA | NA | TGTGCCAGCGAACTTTCCCGAGACACTGAAGCTTTCTTT | CASELSRDTEAFF